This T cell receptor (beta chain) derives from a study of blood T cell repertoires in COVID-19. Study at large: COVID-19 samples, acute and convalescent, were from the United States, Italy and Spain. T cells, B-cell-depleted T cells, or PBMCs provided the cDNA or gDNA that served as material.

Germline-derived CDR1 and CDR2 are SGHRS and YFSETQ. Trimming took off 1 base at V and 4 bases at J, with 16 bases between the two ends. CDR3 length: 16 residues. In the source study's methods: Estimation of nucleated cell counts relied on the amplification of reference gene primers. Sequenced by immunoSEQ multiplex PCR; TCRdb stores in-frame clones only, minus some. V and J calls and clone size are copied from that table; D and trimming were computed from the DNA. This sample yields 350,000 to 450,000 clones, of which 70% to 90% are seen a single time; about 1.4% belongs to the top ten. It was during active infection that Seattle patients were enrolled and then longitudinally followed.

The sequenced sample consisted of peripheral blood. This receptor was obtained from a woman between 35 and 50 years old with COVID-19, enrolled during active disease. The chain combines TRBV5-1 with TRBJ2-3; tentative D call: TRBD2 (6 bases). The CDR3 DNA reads TGCGCCAGCAGCTTGCCCTCGGTGGAGGGCTCAGATACGCAGTATTTT. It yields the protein CASSLPSVEGSDTQYF.